A selection of T cell receptor beta chains follows, all from one sample in a study of T cell responses to AZD1222 COVID-19 vaccine. The repertoire was sequenced with immunoSEQ multiplex PCR; TCRdb's copy has only in-frame clones and lacks some. Of roughly 120,000 clones listed, over 75% are singletons. Sequencing used peripheral blood, obtained on day 0 of AZD1222 vaccination. These receptors were taken from an adult in good health. CDR3s include the opening cysteine and the closing phenylalanine or tryptophan. A D gene is named only where the DNA matches it firmly. Expanded clones get a size class; other rows say once, few or many, or leave the size out.

V	size	D	J	DNA	CDR3
TRBV15	NA	NA	TRBJ2-1	TGTGCCACCAGCAGAGAACGGAGGTTCTACAATGAGCAGTTCTTC	CATSRERRFYNEQFF
TRBV2	NA	TRBD1	TRBJ1-1	TGTGCCAGCTTGGACAGGAGGAGAGCTTTCTTT	CASLDRRRAFF
TRBV30	once	NA	TRBJ1-5	TGTGCCTGGAGTCCCGGGGGGGGTCAGCCCCAGCATTTT	CAWSPGGGQPQHF
TRBV12-3/TRBV12-4	once	NA	TRBJ2-1	TGTGCCAGCAGTTCCAACACCCCCAATGAGCAGTTCTTC	CASSSNTPNEQFF
TRBV5-1	NA	NA	TRBJ1-1	TGCGCCAGCAGCTTGAGTCAGTGGACCGAAGCTTTCTTT	CASSLSQWTEAFF
TRBV27	NA	TRBD1	TRBJ2-5	TGTGCCAGCAGCCCTCAGCAAGGGGGCGTAGAGACCCAGTACTTC	CASSPQQGGVETQYF
TRBV15	NA	NA	TRBJ1-2	TGTGCCACCAGCAGAGATCCCGGGTGGGGCTACACCTTC	CATSRDPGWGYTF
TRBV5-1	once	NA	TRBJ1-1	TGCGCCAGCAGCTTGGGGGATAGGACTGAAGCTTTCTTT	CASSLGDRTEAFF
TRBV18	NA	NA	TRBJ1-3	TGTGCCAGCTCACCAAGTCAACTGCGACTCTCTGGAAACACCATATATTTT	CASSPSQLRLSGNTIYF
TRBV15	few	NA	TRBJ2-5	TGTGCCACCAGCGAGGCTACGCAGACCCAGTACTTC	CATSEATQTQYF
TRBV9	NA	NA	TRBJ2-5	TGTGCCAGCAGCGTAGGGGGTGTAGCGGACCACAGAGAGACCCAGTACTTC	CASSVGGVADHRETQYF
TRBV5-6	NA	NA	TRBJ1-4	TGTGCCAGCAGCCAACTAGGGGGGGAGGTTGGCGAAAAACTGTTTTTT	CASSQLGGEVGEKLFF
TRBV5-5	NA	NA	TRBJ1-4	TGTGCCAGCAGCTTGGCCGGGAGCCTAGCAACTAATGAAAAACTGTTTTTT	CASSLAGSLATNEKLFF
TRBV19	NA	NA	TRBJ1-1	TGTGCCAGTAGTATAGCGTCGGGGGGGGCGTGGACTGAAGCTTTCTTT	CASSIASGGAWTEAFF
TRBV9	NA	NA	TRBJ1-1	TGTGCCAGCAGCGTAGTAGGCAGGGCGAACACTGAAGCTTTCTTT	CASSVVGRANTEAFF
TRBV7-9	NA	NA	TRBJ1-1	TGTGCCAGCAGCTTAGCTACAGGATTGACAAATGAAGCTTTCTTT	CASSLATGLTNEAFF
TRBV2	NA	NA	TRBJ2-3	TGTGCCAGCAGTGCCCTAGTAAGGACGCAGTATTTT	CASSALVRTQYF
TRBV7-9	few	NA	TRBJ2-3	TGTGCCAGCAGCTTAGAGGAGAGGCGGGAACCGGGGGCAGATACGCAGTATTTT	CASSLEERREPGADTQYF
TRBV5-1	once	NA	TRBJ2-7	TGCGCCAGCAGCTTCCTACAGGGCTACGAGCAGTACTTC	CASSFLQGYEQYF
TRBV27	NA	NA	TRBJ1-6	TGTGCCAGCAGTCCACTCTCCTTGAGCTCCTATAATTCACCCCTCCACTTT	CASSPLSLSSYNSPLHF
TRBV29-1	NA	NA	TRBJ1-1	TGCAGCGTTGAAGACCGCGACTTTCCAGGGTTTGGAACTGAAGCTTTCTTT	CSVEDRDFPGFGTEAFF
TRBV19	NA	NA	TRBJ2-7	TGTGCCAGTAGTACATTCTTCTCCGGACTCACCTACGAGCAGTACTTC	CASSTFFSGLTYEQYF
TRBV29-1	NA	NA	TRBJ2-2	TGCAGCGTTGTCGGCGGCGGGGAGCTGTTTTTT	CSVVGGGELFF
TRBV10-3	NA	TRBD2	TRBJ2-7	TGTGCCATGGGGGGGTCCTACGAGCAGTACTTC	CAMGGSYEQYF
TRBV7-2	NA	TRBD1	TRBJ1-3	TGTGCCAGCTGTCAGGGGGAAACTGGAAACACCATATATTTT	CASCQGETGNTIYF
TRBV29-1	NA	TRBD2	TRBJ2-3	TGCAGCCTGGTGAGGACTAGCGTCACAGATACGCAGTATTTT	CSLVRTSVTDTQYF
TRBV5-1	NA	NA	TRBJ1-4	TGCGCCAGCAGCTTGGATGTCGGCTATGAAAAACTGTTTTTT	CASSLDVGYEKLFF
TRBV27	NA	TRBD1	TRBJ2-7	TGTGCCAGCCGACGGACAGGGGGCATGGGCGAGCAGTACTTC	CASRRTGGMGEQYF
TRBV2	NA	NA	TRBJ2-1	TGTGCCAGCAGTGAAGCGGGAGTGGAGGCTGAGCAGTTCTTC	CASSEAGVEAEQFF
TRBV3-1/TRBV3-2	NA	NA	TRBJ2-7	TGTGCCAGCAGCCAAGGTTGGGGGGCAGGGTACGAGCAGTACTTC	CASSQGWGAGYEQYF
TRBV6-5	NA	TRBD1	TRBJ1-6	TGTGCCAGCAGCTACCGGGACAGGCATAATTCACCCCTCCACTTT	CASSYRDRHNSPLHF
TRBV15	NA	NA	TRBJ1-1	TGTGCCACCAGCAGAGATAAGGGGATGAACACTGAAGCTTTCTTT	CATSRDKGMNTEAFF
TRBV4-1	NA	TRBD2	TRBJ2-1	TGCGCCAGCACCACGGGACTAGCGGGAGGTTTCGACGATGAGCAGTTCTTC	CASTTGLAGGFDDEQFF
TRBV24-1	once	NA	TRBJ2-1	TGTGCCACCAGTGATAGATCTAGAGGGCCCAGCCATGAGCAGTTCTTC	CATSDRSRGPSHEQFF
TRBV7-8	NA	TRBD1	TRBJ1-2	TGTGCCAGCAGCCCCGGGACAGCCCACCCCAATGGCTACACCTTC	CASSPGTAHPNGYTF
TRBV29-1	NA	TRBD2	TRBJ2-1	TGCAGCGTTGAAACGGGGGGACACAATGAGCAGTTCTTC	CSVETGGHNEQFF
TRBV7-2	few	NA	TRBJ2-7	TGTGCCAGCAGCCTCAGTTCGGCCTCCTACGAGCAGTACTTC	CASSLSSASYEQYF
TRBV7-2	few	TRBD1	TRBJ1-5	TGTGCCAGCAGCAATTCAGGGGGAGGTCAGCCCCAGCATTTT	CASSNSGGGQPQHF
TRBV7-9	NA	NA	TRBJ1-6	TGTGCCAGCAGCTTGGACAGCGGGGCACCCCTCCACTTT	CASSLDSGAPLHF
TRBV19	NA	NA	TRBJ2-1	TGTGCCAGTAGTTCCTCCCCGGGGTCCTACAATGAGCAGTTCTTC	CASSSSPGSYNEQFF
TRBV5-4	NA	TRBD1	TRBJ2-2	TGTGCCAGCAGCCCTTCACAGGGGCCGAACACCGGGGAGCTGTTTTTT	CASSPSQGPNTGELFF
TRBV6-5	NA	NA	TRBJ1-5	TGTGCCAGCAGTCCCGGGACCTTGAGCAATCAGCCCCAGCATTTT	CASSPGTLSNQPQHF
TRBV14	NA	NA	TRBJ1-1	TGTGCCAGCAGCCAGGGCACTGAAGCTTTCTTT	CASSQGTEAFF
TRBV6-1	NA	NA	TRBJ1-4	TGTGCCAGCAGTGAGCAGGATGAAAAACTGTTTTTT	CASSEQDEKLFF
TRBV5-8	NA	TRBD1	TRBJ1-5	TGTGCCAGCAGCTTACAGGGGGCGAGTCAGCCCCAGCATTTT	CASSLQGASQPQHF
TRBV24-1	NA	NA	TRBJ1-2	TGTGCCACCAGTGAGGGACTGTTCTATGGCTACACCTTC	CATSEGLFYGYTF
TRBV7-9	NA	NA	TRBJ1-6	TGTGCCAGCAGCTTGACCAGGGGCTCTCTATCGGTTAATTCACCCCTCCACTTT	CASSLTRGSLSVNSPLHF
TRBV5-4	NA	NA	TRBJ1-5	TGTGCCAGCAGCCCGGGACGGGAGATGGGTCAGCCCCAGCATTTT	CASSPGREMGQPQHF
TRBV29-1	NA	NA	TRBJ2-2	TGCAGCGGCGGGACTTCTATCGGGGAGCTGTTTTTT	CSGGTSIGELFF
TRBV15	once	NA	TRBJ1-2	TGTGCCACCAGCACGTCGGGGGGCGGCTATGGCTACACCTTC	CATSTSGGGYGYTF